These T cell receptor beta chains were read from a single sample in a study of cytomegalovirus exposure and HLA in healthy donors. Profiling relied on immunoSEQ multiplex PCR, and the TCRdb table lists in-frame clones only, not all of them. Among 150,000 to 200,000 clones listed, more than 70% were seen once. The sample consisted of PBMCs. The source of these receptors is a woman aged 35 to 49 in good health and CMV-seropositive. Each CDR3 is given with its conserved first and last residue. D genes are given only for firm matches. The listing skips clone size in some rows; elsewhere it reads once, few, many or a size class.

>-|TRBV30|TRBJ1-1|-
TGTGCCTGGAGTAAACAGGGGAACACTGAAGCTTTCTTT
CAWSKQGNTEAFF
>-|TRBV6-5|TRBJ1-6|-
TGCGCCAGCAGTTACACGAGGGAGGGTAGGTCACCCCTCCACTTT
CASSYTREGRSPLHF
>few|TRBV28|TRBJ2-7|TRBD1
TGTGCCAGCAGCAGGAACCCCGGGACAGGGGCCTACGAGCAGTACTTC
CASSRNPGTGAYEQYF
>-|TRBV10-2|TRBJ1-5|-
TGCGCCAGCAGTGAAGCCGGGTCCTACGGCAATCAGCCCCAGCATTTT
CASSEAGSYGNQPQHF
>-|TRBV12-5|TRBJ1-4|-
TGTGCTAGTGTCCCCTCCCGCGGATCAGGGTTTAGTGAAAAACTGTTTTTT
CASVPSRGSGFSEKLFF
>-|TRBV27|TRBJ1-6|TRBD1
TGTGCCAGCAGTTTTACAGGGGGAGGAATAAATTCACCCCTCCACTTT
CASSFTGGGINSPLHF
>-|TRBV12-5|TRBJ2-1|-
TGTGCTAGTGGTTTGGATCCGGGACAACTCCCATTCTTC
CASGLDPGQLPFF
>-|TRBV10-1|TRBJ2-5|-
TGCGCCAGTTCTCCGGGACCCAGGGGAGAGACCCAGTACTTC
CASSPGPRGETQYF
>-|TRBV9|TRBJ1-5|-
TGTGCCAGCAGAGGGAGGACATTCAATCAGCCCCAGCATTTT
CASRGRTFNQPQHF
>-|TRBV29-1|TRBJ2-3|TRBD1
TGCAGCGTGGAGAACAGGGGGCGAAACACAGATACGCAGTATTTT
CSVENRGRNTDTQYF
>-|TRBV18|TRBJ2-7|-
TGTGCCAGCTCACGGACGGGGGACGGGAACTACGAGCAGTACTTC
CASSRTGDGNYEQYF
>-|TRBV7-9|TRBJ1-1|-
TGTGCCAGCAGCTTAGGTAGGCGGATGAACACTGAAGCTTTCTTT
CASSLGRRMNTEAFF
>-|TRBV7-9|TRBJ2-3|TRBD2
TGTGCCAGCCAGGGACTAGCGGGAATTGGAGATACGCAGTATTTT
CASQGLAGIGDTQYF
>-|TRBV7-9|TRBJ2-5|-
TGTGCCACCCGGGACACCACTGGGGAGACCCAGTACTTC
CATRDTTGETQYF
>-|TRBV4-1|TRBJ2-2|-
TGCGCCAGCAGCCAAGATCCCGGGAGAAACACCGGGGAGCTGTTTTTT
CASSQDPGRNTGELFF
>-|TRBV11-2|TRBJ1-4|TRBD1
TGTGCCAGCAGCCCAGGGGGTCGAACTAATGAAAAACTGTTTTTT
CASSPGGRTNEKLFF
>-|TRBV27|TRBJ2-7|-
TGTGCCACTATTGGCCCAGGGGTCCTCTCCTACGAGCAGTACTTC
CATIGPGVLSYEQYF
>-|TRBV2|TRBJ2-1|TRBD2
TGTGCCAGCAGCTCAAAGCGGGGCGAGCAGTTCTTC
CASSSKRGEQFF
>-|TRBV29-1|TRBJ1-2|-
TGCAGCGTTGACCTAGGCGGAAACTATGGCTACACCTTC
CSVDLGGNYGYTF
>-|TRBV5-1|TRBJ2-3|TRBD2
TGCGCCAGCAGCTCCGGACTAGCGGGAGCGTCGGCAGATACGCAGTATTTT
CASSSGLAGASADTQYF
>once|TRBV10-2|TRBJ2-1|TRBD2
TGCGCCAGCAGATTAGCGGGAGGAGAGAATGAGCAGTTCTTC
CASRLAGGENEQFF
>-|TRBV27|TRBJ2-7|-
TGTGCCAGCAGTTTAGCTCACGGCTCCTACGAGCAGTACTTC
CASSLAHGSYEQYF
>-|TRBV9|TRBJ2-7|TRBD2
TGTGCCAGCAGCGAGTCACCGGGTGCGGGGGGGTACGAGCAGTACTTC
CASSESPGAGGYEQYF
>few|TRBV4-1|TRBJ2-3|TRBD1
TGCGCCAGCAGCCGTCTGGTGGGACAGGGGGCCGTAGATACGCAGTATTTT
CASSRLVGQGAVDTQYF
>-|TRBV6-1|TRBJ2-7|TRBD1
TGTGCCAGCAGTGATAGACAGGGTAACTACGAGCAGTACTTC
CASSDRQGNYEQYF
>-|TRBV5-1|TRBJ2-5|-
TGCGCCAGCAGCTTTAACCAAGAGACCCAGTACTTC
CASSFNQETQYF
>-|TRBV6-5|TRBJ2-3|TRBD2
TGTGCCAGCACTTTTAGCGGGACTAGCACAGATACGCAGTATTTT
CASTFSGTSTDTQYF
>few|TRBV7-8|TRBJ1-1|TRBD1
TGTGCCGGGAAGCGACAGGGCGATGCTGAAGCTTTCTTT
CAGKRQGDAEAFF
>few|TRBV6-6|TRBJ1-5|-
TGTGCCAGCAGTATCACAGGAGGCAATCAGCCCCAGCATTTT
CASSITGGNQPQHF
>-|TRBV7-2|TRBJ1-2|-
TGTGCCAGCAGCACCCAATCGAGGGGCTACACCTTC
CASSTQSRGYTF
>-|TRBV27|TRBJ2-1|TRBD2
TGTGCCAGCAGTCCCCGGATGAGCGGGAGTAGGTACAATGAGCAGTTCTTC
CASSPRMSGSRYNEQFF
>few|TRBV6-5|TRBJ2-2|-
TGTGCCAGCAGTTACTACTCGAACACCGGGGAGCTGTTTTTT
CASSYYSNTGELFF
>-|TRBV7-4|TRBJ1-5|TRBD1
TGTGCCAGCAGCTTATTTCGGCGGGAGGGGACAGTAAATCAGCCCCAGCATTTT
CASSLFRREGTVNQPQHF
>-|TRBV13|TRBJ2-1|TRBD2
TGTGCCAGCAGTCCCGGTGTTAGCGGGACCCACAATGAGCAGTTCTTC
CASSPGVSGTHNEQFF
>-|TRBV7-9|TRBJ2-3|TRBD1
TGTGCCAGCAGCCCCACCGGACAGGGAACAGATACGCAGTATTTT
CASSPTGQGTDTQYF
>few|TRBV29-1|TRBJ1-1|-
TGCAGCGTTGGGACAGCCTTGAACACTGAAGCTTTCTTT
CSVGTALNTEAFF
>-|TRBV11-2|TRBJ2-1|-
TGTGCCAGCAGCTCGCCCTCTCTAGGTGAGCAGTTCTTC
CASSSPSLGEQFF
>few|TRBV27|TRBJ2-7|TRBD1
TGTGCCAGCAGTGAGGGACAGAATTACGAGCAGTACTTC
CASSEGQNYEQYF
>few|TRBV2|TRBJ2-2|-
TGTGCCACCCAATTTACACAAAACACCGGGGAGCTGTTTTTT
CATQFTQNTGELFF
>-|TRBV19|TRBJ2-3|-
TGTGCCAGTAGTACAATCGACAGGCGAGGTCGGGCAGATACGCAGTATTTT
CASSTIDRRGRADTQYF
>-|TRBV2|TRBJ1-3|-
TGTGCCAGACAGGACAGCTCCTCTGGAAACACCATATATTTT
CARQDSSSGNTIYF
>-|TRBV2|TRBJ2-3|TRBD2
TGTGCCAGCAGCTGGACTAGCGGGAGAAGGTCAGATACGCAGTATTTT
CASSWTSGRRSDTQYF
>-|TRBV28|TRBJ2-1|-
TGTGCCAGCAGTTTAGGAGGTGGAGCCAATGAGCAGTTCTTC
CASSLGGGANEQFF
>-|TRBV9|TRBJ2-1|TRBD1
TGTGCCAGCAGCTCAGTCCGGACAGGGAACAATGAGCAGTTCTTC
CASSSVRTGNNEQFF
>-|TRBV5-1|TRBJ1-2|TRBD1
TGCGCCAGCAGCCGTGGACAGGGCGCTAACTATGGCTACACCTTC
CASSRGQGANYGYTF
>-|TRBV28|TRBJ1-5|TRBD1
TGTGCCAGTTTGGGACAGGGGAATCAGCCCCAGCATTTT
CASLGQGNQPQHF
>-|TRBV10-3|TRBJ1-5|TRBD1
TGTGCCATCAGCCCCGGACAGGGGGGAAATCAGCCCCAGCATTTT
CAISPGQGGNQPQHF
>-|TRBV27|TRBJ2-7|TRBD1
TGTGCCAGCAGTTTAGCCAGGGGGTACGAGCAGTACTTC
CASSLARGYEQYF
>few|TRBV28|TRBJ2-7|-
TGTGCCAGCAGGGAGAACTACTCCTACGAGCAGTACTTC
CASRENYSYEQYF
>-|TRBV19|TRBJ1-1|-
TGTGCCAGTAGTATAGATCTACGTACTGAAGCTTTCTTT
CASSIDLRTEAFF
>-|TRBV5-1|TRBJ2-2|TRBD1
TGCGCCAGCAGCTTCTCTGGACAGGGAAACACCGGGGAGCTGTTTTTT
CASSFSGQGNTGELFF
>-|TRBV5-5|TRBJ2-5|-
TGTGCCAGCAGCTTGGCCGGAGGAGGAGGCCAAGAGACCCAGTACTTC
CASSLAGGGGQETQYF
>-|TRBV7-3|TRBJ2-3|TRBD2
TGTGCCAGCAGCCCCCGAGGGGCTAGCGGGGTGGCAGATACGCAGTATTTT
CASSPRGASGVADTQYF
>-|TRBV6-5|TRBJ2-5|TRBD2
TGTGCCAGCAGTTACTCGACTAGCGGGAAAGAGACCCAGTACTTC
CASSYSTSGKETQYF